The present T cell receptor beta chain was sequenced within a study of T cells after yellow fever vaccination. General study findings and limits: A large majority of primary-vaccination clones showed up again after the booster (around 95% CD4, 75% to 90% CD8). The appearance of a small share of clonotypes in both CD4 and CD8 compartments was observed.

Each CDR3 protein gets one entry after TCRdb re-called the 5' RACE reads with MiXCR. This sample has about 320,000 distinct CDR3 sequences, with 6.8% found just once. On this clonotype: No antigen is known for it.

Here the sequenced sample was PBMCs, taken roughly 46 days after the first yellow fever vaccination. The TCR originated in a man between 18 and 29 years old who received the YFV17D yellow fever vaccine.

The CDR3 spells CASNPGLTLGELFF. CDR3 nucleotide sequence: TGTGCCAGCAACCCGGGACTAACGCTGGGGGAGCTGTTTTTT. The chain joins TRBV7-2 to TRBJ2-2, with TRBD2 identical over 7 bases. The length of the CDR3 is 14 residues. J gave up 8 bases and V 7 bases, and 10 bases lay outside the gene matches. The germline V gene has CDR1 SGHTA and CDR2 FQGNSA. Together with reference TRBV7-2 and TRBJ2-2, the CDR3 gives the full variable domain: GAGVSQSPSNKVTEKGKDVELRCDPISGHTALYWYRQSLGQGLEFLIYFQGNSAPDKSGLPSDRFSAERTGGSVSTLTIQRTQQEDSAVYLCASNPGLTLGELFFGEGSRLTVL.